This T cell receptor (beta chain) derives from a study of OX40 agonist ivuxolimab in advanced cancers. Study summary: Patients undergoing dose escalation presented with hepatocellular carcinoma, melanoma, renal cell or head and neck cancer.

Drawing of blood for sampling happened at baseline, at cycle 4 day 1, and at cycle 7 day 1. The protocol was immunoSEQ multiplex PCR, while the TCRdb copy is restricted to in-frame clones and leaves out a portion. Among some 14,000 clones listed, 82% were seen once. The specimen was CD4+ or CD8+ T cells sorted from blood, collected in a trial of the OX40 agonist ivuxolimab. This TCR derives from an adult with an advanced solid tumor such as melanoma, head and neck, liver or kidney cancer.

CDR3 loop: CASSSPDRIGGELFF. The CDR3 region has the DNA TGTGCCAGCAGCTCGCCGGACAGGATCGGCGGGGAGCTGTTTTTT. The genes are TRBV11-2 and TRBJ2-2; 7 bases are shared with TRBD1. CDR3 size: 15 residues. V trimming: 4 bases; J trimming: 7 bases; junction bases outside the gene matches: 9. Germline V gene data show CDR1 as SGHAT and CDR2 as FQNNGV.